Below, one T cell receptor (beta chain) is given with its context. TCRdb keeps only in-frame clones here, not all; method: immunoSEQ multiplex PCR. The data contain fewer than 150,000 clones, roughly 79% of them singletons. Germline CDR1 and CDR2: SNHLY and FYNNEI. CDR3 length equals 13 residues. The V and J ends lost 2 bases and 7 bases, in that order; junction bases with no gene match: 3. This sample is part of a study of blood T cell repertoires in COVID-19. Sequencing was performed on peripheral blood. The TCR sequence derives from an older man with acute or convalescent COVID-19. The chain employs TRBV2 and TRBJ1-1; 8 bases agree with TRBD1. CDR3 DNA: TGTGCCAGCAGTGAACAGGGGGCAATTGAAGCTTTCTTT. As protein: CASSEQGAIEAFF. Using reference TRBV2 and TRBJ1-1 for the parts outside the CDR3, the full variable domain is EPEVTQTPSHQVTQMGQEVILRCVPISNHLYFYWYRQILGQKVEFLVSFYNNEISEKSEIFDDQFSVERPDGSNFTLKIRSTKLEDSAMYFCASSEQGAIEAFFGQGTRLTVV.